This TCR beta chain comes out of a study of cytomegalovirus exposure and HLA in healthy donors. Study-wide results and limits: A later analysis showed that HLA-associated TCR beta chains had undergone more clonal expansion than equally common others.

On this clone itself: Its antigen is unidentified.

Germline V lookup: CDR1 SGDLS, CDR2 YYNGEE. Trimming shortened V by 4 bases and J by 0 bases, and 5 bases separated the two germline ends. The CDR3 extends over 12 amino acids. Both 60 Vbeta primers and 13 Jbeta primers went into the PCR. Some clones are missing from TCRdb's copy, which holds only in-frame ones; the method was immunoSEQ multiplex PCR. This table holds about 130,000 clones, 70% to 85% found once. The V gene is TRBV9, the J gene TRBJ2-7; D unclear. This TCR came from a woman aged 55-69 years in good health and CMV-seropositive. Sample: PBMCs. The CDR3 coding sequence is TGTGCCAGCAGCCCGAGCTCCTACGAGCAGTACTTC. Its translation is CASSPSSYEQYF.